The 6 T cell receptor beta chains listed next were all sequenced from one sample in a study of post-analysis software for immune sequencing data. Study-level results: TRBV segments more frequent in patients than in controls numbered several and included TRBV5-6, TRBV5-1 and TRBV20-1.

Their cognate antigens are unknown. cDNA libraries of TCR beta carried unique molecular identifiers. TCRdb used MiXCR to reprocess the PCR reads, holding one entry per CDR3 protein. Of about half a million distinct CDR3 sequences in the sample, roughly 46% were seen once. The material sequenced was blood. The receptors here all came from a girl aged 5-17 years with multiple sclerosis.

The CDR3 DNA is TGCGCCAGCAGCCAAGGACCCGGGACAGGGGATGGCTACACCTTC. As protein: CASSQGPGTGDGYTF. The V call is TRBV4-1, the J call TRBJ1-2; 10 nucleotides agree with TRBD1. The length of the CDR3 is 15 residues. Germline CDR1 MGHRA, CDR2 YSYEKL. The V gene end was trimmed by 1 base and the J gene end by 6 bases; junction bases not matched to a gene: 5.

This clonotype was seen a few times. The CDR3: CASSPEGQGNSPLHF. In nucleotides, the CDR3 is TGCGCCAGCAGCCCCGAGGGACAGGGGAATTCACCCCTCCACTTT. The chain joins TRBV4-1 to TRBJ1-6; 10 positions match TRBD1. The V segment lost 4 bases and the J segment 7 bases; nucleotides outside the gene matches: 4. Germline CDR1 reads MGHRA; CDR2 reads YSYEKL. This CDR3 has 15 amino acids.

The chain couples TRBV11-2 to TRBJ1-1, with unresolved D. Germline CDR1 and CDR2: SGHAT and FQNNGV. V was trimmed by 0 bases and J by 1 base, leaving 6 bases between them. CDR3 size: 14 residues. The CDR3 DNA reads TGTGCCAGCAGCTTAGACCGGACGAACACTGAAGCTTTCTTT. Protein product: CASSLDRTNTEAFF. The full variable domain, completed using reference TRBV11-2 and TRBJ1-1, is EAGVAQSPRYKIIEKRQSVAFWCNPISGHATLYWYQQILGQGPKLLIQFQNNGVVDDSQLPKDRFSAERLKGVDSTLKIQPAKLEDSAVYLCASSLDRTNTEAFFGQGTRLTVV.

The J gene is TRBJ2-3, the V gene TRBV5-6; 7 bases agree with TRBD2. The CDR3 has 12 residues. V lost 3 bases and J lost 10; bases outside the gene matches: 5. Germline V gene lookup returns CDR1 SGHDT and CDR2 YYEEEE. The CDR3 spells CASSSWTSPQYF. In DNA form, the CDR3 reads TGTGCCAGCAGCTCTTGGACTAGTCCGCAGTATTTT.

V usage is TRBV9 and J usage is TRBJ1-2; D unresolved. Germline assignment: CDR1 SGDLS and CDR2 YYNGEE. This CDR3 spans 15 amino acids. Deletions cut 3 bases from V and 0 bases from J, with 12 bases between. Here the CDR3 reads CASSGRPGANYGYTF. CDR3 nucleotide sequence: TGTGCCAGCAGCGGCAGACCGGGAGCTAACTATGGCTACACCTTC.

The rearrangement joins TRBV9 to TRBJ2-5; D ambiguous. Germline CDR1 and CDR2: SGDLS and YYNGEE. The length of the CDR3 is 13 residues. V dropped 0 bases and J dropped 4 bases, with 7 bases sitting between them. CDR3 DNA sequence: TGTGCCAGCAGCGTAGCGGAACTAGAGACCCAGTACTTC. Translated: CASSVAELETQYF.